The rows below give T cell receptor beta chains drawn from one sample of a study of blood T cell repertoires in COVID-19. Libraries were prepared by immunoSEQ multiplex PCR; TCRdb keeps only in-frame clonotypes and omits some of them. The repertoire holds about 180,000 clones, with about 81% as singletons. Sequenced: peripheral blood. The receptors here all came from a woman in her sixties or seventies with acute or convalescent COVID-19. Both conserved end residues are part of each CDR3. Each record gives: V gene, D gene, J gene, clone size, CDR3 DNA, CDR3 protein. D genes are given only for firm matches. The listing skips clone size in some rows; elsewhere it reads once, few, many or a size class.

V: TRBV3-1/TRBV3-2; D: TRBD1; J: TRBJ2-2; size: NA; DNA: TGTGCCAGCAGCCAAGATAGGACAGGGAGGTCCGGGGAGCTGTTTTTT; CDR3: CASSQDRTGRSGELFF
V: TRBV5-1; D: TRBD1; J: TRBJ1-1; size: NA; DNA: TGCGCCAGCTTCACCGCGCCGACAGGGGCTGCCACTGAAGCTTTCTTT; CDR3: CASFTAPTGAATEAFF
V: TRBV4-1; D: NA; J: TRBJ1-6; size: NA; DNA: TGCGCCAGCAGCCCCGCAGTCAGCTCCTATAATTCACCCCTCCACTTT; CDR3: CASSPAVSSYNSPLHF
V: TRBV5-1; D: NA; J: TRBJ1-1; size: NA; DNA: TGCGCCAGCAGCTCCTATGGTTTGAACACTGAAGCTTTCTTT; CDR3: CASSSYGLNTEAFF
V: TRBV13; D: TRBD1; J: TRBJ1-1; size: NA; DNA: TGTGCCAGCAGCTTAGCGACAGGGGTAAAAGGTACTGAAGCTTTCTTT; CDR3: CASSLATGVKGTEAFF
V: TRBV7-8; D: NA; J: TRBJ2-7; size: NA; DNA: TGTGCCAGCAGCTTTACAGGGACAACCTACGAGCAGTACTTC; CDR3: CASSFTGTTYEQYF
V: TRBV5-1; D: TRBD1; J: TRBJ1-6; size: NA; DNA: TGCGCCAGCAGCCCTGGACAGGGGGCCGTTAATTCACCCCTCCACTTT; CDR3: CASSPGQGAVNSPLHF
V: TRBV9; D: NA; J: TRBJ2-1; size: NA; DNA: TGTGCCAGCAGCGTAGTAGTGGACAATGAGCAGTTCTTC; CDR3: CASSVVVDNEQFF
V: TRBV3-1/TRBV3-2; D: TRBD1; J: TRBJ2-2; size: NA; DNA: TGTGCCAGCAGCTCACAGGGGCGGAGCACCGGGGAGCTGTTTTTT; CDR3: CASSSQGRSTGELFF
V: TRBV5-5; D: NA; J: TRBJ1-1; size: NA; DNA: TGTGCCAGCAGCCGAGTCGGGAGGAACACTGAAGCTTTCTTT; CDR3: CASSRVGRNTEAFF
V: TRBV7-2; D: NA; J: TRBJ2-7; size: few; DNA: TGTGCCAGCAGCGAATGGACAGCCTCTTACGAGCAGTACTTC; CDR3: CASSEWTASYEQYF
V: TRBV5-4; D: NA; J: TRBJ1-1; size: NA; DNA: TGTGCCACCTCCCTCTGGGGGGGGCTGACTTCTTTCTTT; CDR3: CATSLWGGLTSFF
V: TRBV30; D: TRBD2; J: TRBJ2-7; size: NA; DNA: TGTGCCTGGAGTGTCGGCGGGAGTATCTACGAGCAGTACTTC; CDR3: CAWSVGGSIYEQYF
V: TRBV3-1/TRBV3-2; D: NA; J: TRBJ2-1; size: NA; DNA: TGTGCCAGCAGCCCTTCGGGGGTTAGTGAGCAGTTCTTC; CDR3: CASSPSGVSEQFF
V: TRBV28; D: TRBD1; J: TRBJ2-1; size: NA; DNA: TGTGCCAGCAGTTTAATGGGACAGGGTAGCCATGAGCAGTTCTTC; CDR3: CASSLMGQGSHEQFF
V: TRBV5-5; D: NA; J: TRBJ1-2; size: few; DNA: TGTGCCAGCAGCTTGGAGGGGTACGGCTACACCTTC; CDR3: CASSLEGYGYTF
V: TRBV10-3; D: NA; J: TRBJ1-2; size: NA; DNA: TGTGCCATCAGGCCCTCGGGGGGGGACTATGGCTACACCTTC; CDR3: CAIRPSGGDYGYTF
V: TRBV6-2/TRBV6-3; D: TRBD1; J: TRBJ1-6; size: few; DNA: TGTGCCAGCAGTTACGTGGGACAGGGGGGTTCACCCCTCCACTTT; CDR3: CASSYVGQGGSPLHF
V: TRBV28; D: NA; J: TRBJ2-6; size: NA; DNA: TGTGCCAGCAGTCGGGACGGGGGTAATGGGGCCAACGTCCTGACTTTC; CDR3: CASSRDGGNGANVLTF
V: TRBV10-2; D: TRBD1; J: TRBJ2-5; size: NA; DNA: TGCGCCAGCGTGGAACAGGGGTCGTGGGAGACCCAGTACTTC; CDR3: CASVEQGSWETQYF
V: TRBV6-5; D: TRBD1; J: TRBJ2-7; size: NA; DNA: TGTGCCAGCAGTTACCGCGGACAGGACTACGAGCAGTACTTC; CDR3: CASSYRGQDYEQYF
V: TRBV28; D: TRBD2; J: TRBJ2-7; size: NA; DNA: TGTGCCAGCAGTCCGACTAGCGGAAGAAGGGAGCAGTACTTC; CDR3: CASSPTSGRREQYF
V: TRBV19; D: NA; J: TRBJ1-1; size: NA; DNA: TGTGCCAGTAGTCCGCGGGGGGCAGAGGCTGAAGCTTTCTTT; CDR3: CASSPRGAEAEAFF
V: TRBV5-1; D: TRBD2; J: TRBJ2-3; size: once; DNA: TGCGCCAGCAGCTTGGACCGGGGGGAGCGCACAGATACGCAGTATTTT; CDR3: CASSLDRGERTDTQYF
V: TRBV7-2; D: NA; J: TRBJ1-4; size: NA; DNA: TGTGCCAGCAGCCGCAGGAAGTACAATGAAAAACTGTTTTTT; CDR3: CASSRRKYNEKLFF
V: TRBV6-5; D: NA; J: TRBJ1-1; size: NA; DNA: TGTGCCAGCAGTTACTCGAGCCAGGGCCACACTGAAGCTTTCTTT; CDR3: CASSYSSQGHTEAFF
V: TRBV6-5; D: NA; J: TRBJ2-5; size: NA; DNA: TGTGCCAGCAGTTCCCCAGGCTATCCAGAGACCCAGTACTTC; CDR3: CASSSPGYPETQYF
V: TRBV5-4; D: TRBD1; J: TRBJ1-1; size: NA; DNA: TGTGCCAGCAGCTTCCGACAGGGGAGGTTCGACACTGAAGCTTTCTTT; CDR3: CASSFRQGRFDTEAFF
V: TRBV9; D: NA; J: TRBJ2-2; size: NA; DNA: TGTGCCAGCAGCACCGAGGGACTCTTGAACACCGGGGAGCTGTTTTTT; CDR3: CASSTEGLLNTGELFF
V: TRBV5-4; D: NA; J: TRBJ1-1; size: NA; DNA: TGTGCCAGCAGCTCGGGAACGGGCACTGAAGCTTTCTTT; CDR3: CASSSGTGTEAFF
V: TRBV9; D: NA; J: TRBJ2-3; size: NA; DNA: TGTGCCAGCAGCGGGGCCCTTGACGGTCGCACAGATACGCAGTATTTT; CDR3: CASSGALDGRTDTQYF
V: TRBV5-1; D: NA; J: TRBJ1-2; size: NA; DNA: TGCGCCAGCAGCCTCGGCGGGGGGGGATCCCCCTCCGAGGGCTACACCTTC; CDR3: CASSLGGGGSPSEGYTF